This TCR beta chain was sequenced during a study of T cells after yellow fever vaccination. The study's findings and limits: Most clones from primary vaccination were detected again post-booster (approximately 96% CD4, about 85% CD8). Few clonotypes appeared in both CD4 and CD8 compartments.

The study made its TCR cDNA through 5'RACE template switching. That step introduced a universal primer site along with UMIs. MiXCR was run by TCRdb on the 5' RACE reads, yielding one entry per CDR3 protein. The repertoire includes approximately 580,000 distinct CDR3 sequences, approximately 16% of them detected once, and approximately 15% sits in the top ten. V dropped 3 bases and J dropped 5; count of bases not matched to a gene: 9. Per germline, CDR1 MNHEY and CDR2 SVGAGI. The CDR3 totals 15 residues. As concerns this clonotype: Antigen specificity is unknown.

This sequence originates from a young man who received the YFV17D yellow fever vaccine. J is TRBJ1-2 and V is TRBV6-5, with 7 bases that match TRBD1. The sample was PBMCs, taken about 5 days after the first yellow fever vaccination. The CDR3 DNA reads as TGTGCCAGCAGTTATTCTTACAGGGGAGGGTATGGCTACACCTTC. Protein sequence: CASSYSYRGGYGYTF.